This is a list of T cell receptor beta chains from one sample in a study of cytomegalovirus exposure and HLA in healthy donors. Assay used: immunoSEQ multiplex PCR; TCRdb lists only in-frame clones, some missing. The sample has over 100,000 clones, nearly 80% seen once. Sample: PBMCs. The receptors were sampled from a male donor in good health and CMV-seronegative. CDR3s include the opening cysteine and the closing phenylalanine or tryptophan. A D gene is named only where the DNA matches it firmly. A clone size is listed for some rows: how often the clone was seen (once, few, many), or a class if it is expanded.

size,J,D,V,DNA,CDR3
many,TRBJ1-4,-,TRBV5-1,TGCGCCAGCAGCTTGCAGGGAACTAATGAAAAACTGTTTTTT,CASSLQGTNEKLFF
few,TRBJ2-7,-,TRBV6-1,TGTGCCAGCAGTGAGGTTGAGGAGGACGAGCAGTACTTC,CASSEVEEDEQYF
few,TRBJ1-2,-,TRBV7-9,TGTGCCAGCAGCCTAGGAGCCCAGGGAGGCTACACCTTC,CASSLGAQGGYTF
few,TRBJ1-1,-,TRBV6-5,TGTGCCAGCAGACGACGGACTGAGATGAACACTGAAGCTTTCTTT,CASRRRTEMNTEAFF
-,TRBJ1-6,-,TRBV5-1,TGCGCCAGCAGCTCCACTTGGGGGGGTGATTCACCCCTCCACTTT,CASSSTWGGDSPLHF
-,TRBJ2-7,TRBD2,TRBV11-2,TGTGCCAGCAGCTTGACTAGCGGGGGTTACTCCTACGAGCAGTACTTC,CASSLTSGGYSYEQYF
-,TRBJ1-5,-,TRBV6-6,TGTGCCAGCAGTTATGAGGATCAGCCCCAGCATTTT,CASSYEDQPQHF
once,TRBJ1-5,-,TRBV9,TGTGCCGCAGCAGCGACCAGGGAATATAGCAATCAGCCCCAGCATTTT,CAAAATREYSNQPQHF
-,TRBJ2-1,TRBD2,TRBV27,TGTGCCAGCAGTTCGACTAGCGGGGGAGCCCAAGGGGAGCAGTTCTTC,CASSSTSGGAQGEQFF
once,TRBJ2-7,-,TRBV10-3,TGTGCCATCAGTGGTGGCAGTTACGAGCAGTACTTC,CAISGGSYEQYF
few,TRBJ1-3,TRBD1,TRBV5-1,TGCGCCAGCAGCTCCGGAGACAGGGGAGGAGGAAACACCATATATTTT,CASSSGDRGGGNTIYF
-,TRBJ2-7,TRBD1,TRBV7-6,TGTGCCAGCAGCTTAGGAGGGACAGGGGTGGGAGAGCAGTACTTC,CASSLGGTGVGEQYF
-,TRBJ1-1,-,TRBV7-9,TGTGCCAGCAATAGTCCAAACGGTGTCACTGAAGCTTTCTTT,CASNSPNGVTEAFF
-,TRBJ2-1,TRBD2,TRBV27,TGTGCCAGCAGTTCCCTAGCGGGGGGGCTTATCAATGAGCAGTTCTTC,CASSSLAGGLINEQFF
-,TRBJ1-5,-,TRBV7-2,TGTGCCAGCAGCTCACGGTTGGTTAGCAATCAGCCCCAGCATTTT,CASSSRLVSNQPQHF
-,TRBJ2-2,TRBD1,TRBV5-1,TGCGCCAGCAGCTCACAGGGGGCGAGCACCGGGGAGCTGTTTTTT,CASSSQGASTGELFF
-,TRBJ2-2,-,TRBV6-4,TGTGCCAGCAGTGACGGCAGGGACACCGGGGAGCTGTTTTTT,CASSDGRDTGELFF
-,TRBJ2-7,-,TRBV5-6,TGTGCCAGCTCCGGGTCCTCCTACGAGCAGTACTTC,CASSGSSYEQYF
-,TRBJ1-4,-,TRBV5-1,TGCGCCAGCAGCTTGGGAGGTTGGGCTAATGAAAAACTGTTTTTT,CASSLGGWANEKLFF
few,TRBJ1-6,TRBD1,TRBV18,TGTGCCAGCTCAATTTCAGGGGGCACCTATAATTCACCCCTCCACTTT,CASSISGGTYNSPLHF
-,TRBJ2-7,TRBD2,TRBV7-2,TGTGCCAGCAGCTCGGGGGGGAGCTACGAGCAGTACTTC,CASSSGGSYEQYF
-,TRBJ1-2,-,TRBV9,TGTGCCAGCAGCGTAGCCAGGGACTATGGCTACACCTTC,CASSVARDYGYTF
-,TRBJ1-1,-,TRBV18,TGTGCCAGCTCACCAGGGCAAAACACTGAAGCTTTCTTT,CASSPGQNTEAFF
-,TRBJ1-2,TRBD1,TRBV7-8,TGTGCCAGCAGGGGGGGGACAGGGGGTGTCTATGGCTACACCTTC,CASRGGTGGVYGYTF
few,TRBJ1-1,-,TRBV5-4,TGTGCCAGCAGCGTCGGCGGTTGGAACACTGAAGCTTTCTTT,CASSVGGWNTEAFF
-,TRBJ2-3,TRBD2,TRBV9,TGTGCCAGCAGCCCTGGACTAGCGGGGACCACAGATACGCAGTATTTT,CASSPGLAGTTDTQYF
-,TRBJ2-1,-,TRBV9,TGTGCCAGCACCCCAGGGAGGGGGGGAGATGAGCAGTTCTTC,CASTPGRGGDEQFF
-,TRBJ1-1,-,TRBV6-1,TGTGCCAGCACCATGGGGACTTTGAACACTGAAGCTTTCTTT,CASTMGTLNTEAFF
-,TRBJ2-7,TRBD1,TRBV30,TGTGCCTGGAGTGTAGACAGGGCCGACGAGCAGTACTTC,CAWSVDRADEQYF
once,TRBJ1-5,-,TRBV30,TGTGCCTGGAGTAACGGGCAGGGCGAGCAGCCCCAGCATTTT,CAWSNGQGEQPQHF
-,TRBJ1-3,TRBD1,TRBV15,TGTGCCACCCGGACAGGTGGAAACACCATATATTTT,CATRTGGNTIYF
-,TRBJ1-6,-,TRBV7-2,TGTGCCAGCAGCTTAGCCTCCGGGGTTGTCTCACCCCTCCACTTT,CASSLASGVVSPLHF
-,TRBJ1-2,TRBD1,TRBV6-5,TGTGCCAGCAGTTACGACCCAGGGGGTACCTATGGCTACACCTTC,CASSYDPGGTYGYTF
-,TRBJ1-6,-,TRBV5-6,TGTGCCAGCAGCTACCGACAGGTCCTAAATTCACCCCTCCACTTT,CASSYRQVLNSPLHF
once,TRBJ2-3,TRBD1,TRBV29-1,TGCAGCGTTCCGGGACAGCACACAGATACGCAGTATTTT,CSVPGQHTDTQYF
once,TRBJ2-7,TRBD1,TRBV2,TGTGCCAGCAGTGTTGGGACAGCCGCCAACTTC,CASSVGTAANF
-,TRBJ2-1,-,TRBV20-1,TGCAGTGCGTACAGGGTTAATGAGCAGTTCTTC,CSAYRVNEQFF